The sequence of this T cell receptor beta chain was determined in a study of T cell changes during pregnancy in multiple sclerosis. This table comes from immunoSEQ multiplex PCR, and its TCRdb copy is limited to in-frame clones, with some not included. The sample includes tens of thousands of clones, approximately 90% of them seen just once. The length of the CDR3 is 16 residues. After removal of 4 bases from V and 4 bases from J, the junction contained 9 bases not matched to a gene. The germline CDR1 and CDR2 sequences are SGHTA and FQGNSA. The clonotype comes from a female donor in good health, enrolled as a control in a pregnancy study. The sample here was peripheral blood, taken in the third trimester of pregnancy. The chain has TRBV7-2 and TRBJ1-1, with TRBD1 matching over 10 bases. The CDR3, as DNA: TGTGCCAGCAGCTACTTCGTGACAGGGGGCTGCACTGAAGCTTTCTTT. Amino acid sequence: CASSYFVTGGCTEAFF.